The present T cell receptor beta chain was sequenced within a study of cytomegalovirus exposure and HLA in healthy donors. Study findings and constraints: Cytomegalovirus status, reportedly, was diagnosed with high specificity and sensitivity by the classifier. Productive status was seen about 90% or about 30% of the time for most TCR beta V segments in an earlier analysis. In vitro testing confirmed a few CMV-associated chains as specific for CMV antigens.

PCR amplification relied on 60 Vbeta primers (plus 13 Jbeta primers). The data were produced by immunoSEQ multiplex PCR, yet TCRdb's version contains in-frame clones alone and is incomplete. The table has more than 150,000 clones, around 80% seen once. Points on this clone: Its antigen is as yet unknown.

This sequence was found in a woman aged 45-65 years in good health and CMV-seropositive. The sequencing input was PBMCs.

The CDR3 nucleotides are TGTGCCAGCTCACCACCGAACGGGACAGGGTTATATGGCTACACCTTC. Its protein product is CASSPPNGTGLYGYTF. The chain combines TRBV18 with TRBJ1-2; TRBD1 agrees at 9 bases. Germline CDR1 and CDR2: KGHSH and LQKENI. The V segment lost 0 bases and the J segment 5 bases; nucleotides outside the gene matches: 7. The CDR3 sequence is 16 residues long.